The 4 T cell receptor beta chains reported below all come from one sample, sequenced in a study of Ad26.COV2.S vaccination and SARS-CoV-2 variants. Some clones are missing from TCRdb's copy, which holds only in-frame ones; the method was immunoSEQ multiplex PCR. The data show 250,000 or so clones, around 85% seen once. Treatment of the sample: some 20 received Ad26.COV2.S at low or high dose, single or two shots; 5 received placebo; per-sample allocation not given. Repertoires come from day 63 after the first vaccine or placebo injection. Sequencing was performed on peripheral blood, taken in a trial of Ad26.COV2.S vaccine versus placebo. Every receptor here comes from a person aged 18-65 years who received the Ad26.COV2.S COVID-19 vaccine or a placebo.

In this sample, this clone turned up once. The rearrangement uses TRBV9 and TRBJ2-3; 7 nucleotides line up with TRBD2. The CDR3 has 16 amino acids. In germline, CDR1 is SGDLS, CDR2 YYNGEE. The V gene end was trimmed by 0 bases and the J gene end by 2 bases; junction bases not matched to a gene: 6. CDR3 sequence: CASSVAAAGVTDTQYF. CDR3 coding DNA: TGTGCCAGCAGCGTAGCTGCGGCGGGGGTCACAGATACGCAGTATTTT.

The chain combines TRBV18 with TRBJ1-6; tentatively, D is TRBD1 (6 bases). Looked up from germline, CDR1 is KGHSH and CDR2 is LQKENI. The CDR3 spans 14 residues. The V and J ends lost 3 bases and 9 bases respectively, with 12 bases between them. Here the CDR3 reads CASSPSRGASPLHF. CDR3 nucleotides: TGTGCCAGCTCACCGTCCAGGGGCGCTTCACCCCTCCACTTT.

The chain uses TRBV10-3 and TRBJ1-4, with a possible D match to TRBD1 (6 bases). CDR1 and CDR2 from the germline V gene are ENHRY and SYGVKD. The germline V and J ends were trimmed by 0 bases and 10 bases, with 15 bases remaining between them. There are 15 residues in the CDR3. CDR3: CAISESPGGSGKLFF. CDR3 DNA: TGTGCCATCAGTGAGTCGCCTGGGGGCTCTGGAAAACTGTTTTTT.

This clone was seen a handful of times. J is TRBJ1-5 and V is TRBV19, with 7 bases fitting TRBD1. Trimming at V came to 3 bases and at J to 2 bases, leaving 4 bases not matched to a gene. Per germline, CDR1 LNHDA and CDR2 SQIVND (reference sequence). CDR3 length: 15 amino acids. CDR3 in DNA: TGTGCCAGTAGTATTTCAGGGGGAGGCAATCAGCCCCAGCATTTT. It encodes CASSISGGGNQPQHF.